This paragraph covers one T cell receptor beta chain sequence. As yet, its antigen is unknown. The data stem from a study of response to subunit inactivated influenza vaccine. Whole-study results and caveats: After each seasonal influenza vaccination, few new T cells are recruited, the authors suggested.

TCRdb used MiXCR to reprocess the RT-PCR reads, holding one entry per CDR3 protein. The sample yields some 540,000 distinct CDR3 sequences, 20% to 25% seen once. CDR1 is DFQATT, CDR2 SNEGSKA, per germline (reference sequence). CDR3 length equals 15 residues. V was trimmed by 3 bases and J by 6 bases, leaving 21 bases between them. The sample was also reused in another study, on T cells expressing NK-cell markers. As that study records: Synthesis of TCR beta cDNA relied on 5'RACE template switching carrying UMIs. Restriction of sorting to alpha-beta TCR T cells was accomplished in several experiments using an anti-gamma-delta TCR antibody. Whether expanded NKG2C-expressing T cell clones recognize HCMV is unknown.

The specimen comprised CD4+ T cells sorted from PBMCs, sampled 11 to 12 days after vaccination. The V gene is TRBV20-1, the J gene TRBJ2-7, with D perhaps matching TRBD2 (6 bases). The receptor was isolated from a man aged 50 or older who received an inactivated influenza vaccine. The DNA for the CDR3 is TGCAGTGCTAGCGGGCCCCGGGGGTCCCTTTTCGAGCAGTACTTC. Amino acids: CSASGPRGSLFEQYF.